This T cell receptor beta chain was identified in a study of post-analysis software for immune sequencing data. General study results and limits: The study found TRBV5-6, TRBV5-1 and TRBV20-1 among five or six TRBV segments more frequent in patients than controls.

TCR beta cDNA libraries included unique molecular identifiers. From roughly 1 to 10 million T cells, 550,000 or so cDNA molecules were obtained. Using its own MiXCR run on the PCR reads, TCRdb lists one record per CDR3 protein. This table holds roughly 650,000 distinct CDR3 sequences, roughly three fifths found once. To note about this clonotype: Its antigen is undetermined.

The CDR3 sequence is 16 residues long. Trimming pared 4 bases from V and 0 bases from J, leaving 16 bases between. Germline CDR1 reads SGDLS; CDR2 reads YYNGEE. The chain uses TRBV9 and TRBJ1-1, with D unresolved. Sequencing input: blood. The sequence was obtained from a girl aged 2 to 10 with multiple sclerosis. In nucleotides, the CDR3 is TGTGCCAGCAGCTCGGATGTCAGGACGTTGAACACTGAAGCTTTCTTT. It specifies CASSSDVRTLNTEAFF.